A selection of T cell receptor beta chains follows, all from one sample in a study of blood T cell repertoires in COVID-19. Assay used: immunoSEQ multiplex PCR; TCRdb lists only in-frame clones, some missing. Of roughly 100,000 clones in the sample, 88% were seen once. Material: peripheral blood. The receptors originated from a woman older than 75 with active COVID-19. CDR3s include the opening cysteine and the closing phenylalanine or tryptophan. The D gene is left open where the match is weak. A clone size is listed for some rows: how often the clone was seen (once, few, many), or a class if it is expanded.

clone size,V gene,J gene,D gene,CDR3 protein,CDR3 DNA
NA,TRBV7-3,TRBJ1-1,NA,CASSYGRGTEAFF,TGTGCCAGCAGCTACGGGAGGGGGACTGAAGCTTTCTTT
NA,TRBV19,TRBJ2-7,TRBD1,CASSPATGGGSYEQYF,TGTGCCAGTAGCCCAGCCACAGGGGGCGGCTCCTACGAGCAGTACTTC
few,TRBV28,TRBJ1-5,TRBD1,CASRPIGQGGNQPQHF,TGTGCCAGCAGGCCCATCGGACAGGGGGGCAATCAGCCCCAGCATTTT
NA,TRBV5-1,TRBJ2-1,TRBD2,CASSLELAGGNEQFF,TGCGCCAGCAGCTTGGAACTAGCGGGAGGCAATGAGCAGTTCTTC
NA,TRBV27,TRBJ2-1,NA,CASSVTQYNEQFF,TGTGCCAGCAGTGTGACACAGTACAATGAGCAGTTCTTC
NA,TRBV12-5,TRBJ2-1,TRBD2,CASGLAGGRDNEQFF,TGTGCTAGTGGCCTAGCGGGAGGGCGGGACAATGAGCAGTTCTTC
NA,TRBV19,TRBJ2-1,NA,CASSMSSYNEQFF,TGTGCCAGTAGTATGTCCAGTTACAATGAGCAGTTCTTC
once,TRBV7-9,TRBJ2-3,NA,CASSRDSTDTQYF,TGTGCCAGCAGCCGGGACTCCACAGATACGCAGTATTTT
NA,TRBV7-2,TRBJ1-5,NA,CASSSPHGGGSDNQPQHF,TGTGCCAGCAGCTCCCCACACGGTGGGGGGAGCGACAATCAGCCCCAGCATTTT
NA,TRBV6-2/TRBV6-3,TRBJ2-1,TRBD2,CASSELPGLAGPSSYNEQFF,TGTGCCAGCAGCGAACTACCGGGACTAGCGGGACCAAGCTCCTACAATGAGCAGTTCTTC
NA,TRBV19,TRBJ1-2,TRBD1,CASRDRGPGYGYTF,TGTGCCAGTAGAGACAGGGGGCCGGGCTATGGCTACACCTTC
NA,TRBV21-1,TRBJ2-4,NA,CARTRPIAKNIQYF,TGTGCCAGGACCAGGCCAATAGCCAAAAACATTCAGTACTTC
NA,TRBV29-1,TRBJ2-1,TRBD2,CSVAGTRNNEQFF,TGCAGCGTCGCCGGGACTAGGAACAATGAGCAGTTCTTC
NA,TRBV6-2/TRBV6-3,TRBJ2-7,NA,CASSRQANSYEQYF,TGTGCCAGCAGTAGACAGGCCAACTCCTACGAGCAGTACTTC
NA,TRBV7-9,TRBJ1-1,NA,CASSSGQFTMNTEAFF,TGTGCCAGCAGCTCTGGGCAGTTTACCATGAACACTGAAGCTTTCTTT
NA,TRBV28,TRBJ2-2,TRBD2,CASTKRGGSSTGELFF,TGTGCCAGCACCAAACGGGGGGGGAGCAGCACCGGGGAGCTGTTTTTT
few,TRBV28,TRBJ1-2,NA,CASSLEEAGPNYGYTF,TGTGCCAGCAGTTTGGAGGAGGCAGGTCCTAACTATGGCTACACCTTC
NA,TRBV18,TRBJ1-1,NA,CASSFSVNTEAFF,TGTGCCAGCTCATTCAGTGTGAACACCGAAGCTTTCTTT
NA,TRBV9,TRBJ2-5,TRBD2,CASSVGGSRQETQYF,TGTGCCAGCAGCGTAGGCGGGAGCCGTCAAGAGACCCAGTACTTC
NA,TRBV2,TRBJ2-7,NA,CASSEGDRSSYEQYF,TGTGCCAGCAGCGAAGGTGACAGGAGCTCCTACGAGCAGTACTTC
NA,TRBV6-6,TRBJ2-1,TRBD2,CASSTLAGGGNEQFF,TGTGCCAGCAGTACACTAGCGGGAGGTGGCAATGAGCAGTTCTTC
once,TRBV9,TRBJ2-7,NA,CASSAGQMNYEQYF,TGTGCCAGCAGCGCCGGACAGATGAACTACGAGCAGTACTTC
NA,TRBV2,TRBJ2-3,NA,CASSEIGGSTDTQYF,TGTGCCAGCAGTGAAATCGGAGGAAGCACAGATACGCAGTATTTT
NA,TRBV4-2,TRBJ2-2,TRBD1,CASSQGSTGGRSGELFF,TGTGCCAGCAGCCAAGGGTCCACAGGGGGCCGTAGCGGGGAGCTGTTTTTT
NA,TRBV18,TRBJ2-4,NA,CASSPGHLLAKNIQYF,TGTGCCAGCTCACCAGGACATCTGCTAGCCAAAAACATTCAGTACTTC
NA,TRBV2,TRBJ2-7,NA,CASSRQGTTYEQYF,TGTGCCAGCAGTCGACAGGGGACTACCTACGAGCAGTACTTC
NA,TRBV28,TRBJ2-7,NA,CASSLPSWAGMTDEQYF,TGTGCCAGCAGTTTGCCGTCTTGGGCGGGAATGACAGACGAGCAGTACTTC
NA,TRBV19,TRBJ2-4,TRBD1,CASSIRQGRNIQYF,TGTGCCAGTAGTATCAGACAGGGTAGGAACATTCAGTACTTC
NA,TRBV2,TRBJ2-7,NA,CASSDRGGEQYF,TGTGCCAGCAGTGATAGGGGGGGCGAGCAGTACTTC
NA,TRBV27,TRBJ1-6,NA,CASSDNQPSPLHF,TGTGCCAGCAGTGACAATCAGCCCTCACCCCTCCACTTT
NA,TRBV19,TRBJ1-5,NA,CASSIGGGGFVNQPQHF,TGTGCCAGTAGTATAGGCGGGGGGGGGTTCGTAAATCAGCCCCAGCATTTT
NA,TRBV19,TRBJ2-1,NA,CASSIDESSYNEQFF,TGTGCCAGTAGTATAGATGAGAGCTCCTACAATGAGCAGTTCTTC